Below are 18 T cell receptor beta chains sequenced from a single sample in a study of T-cell memory formation after mild COVID-19. A single record per CDR3 protein comes from TCRdb applying MiXCR to the 5' RACE reads. The profile shows around 390,000 distinct CDR3 sequences, about 15% of them singletons. The sample was PBMCs or a T cell subset sorted from them (not recorded which). These receptors all stem from a man aged 18 to 30 who had mild COVID-19 (a few samples of this study predate the infection). Cell type and time point are not known.

This chain links TRBV3-1 with TRBJ1-3; D uncertain. Trimming took off 7 bases at V and 3 bases at J, with 16 bases between the two ends. The germline V gene encodes CDR1 LGHDT and CDR2 YNNKEL (reference sequence). The CDR3 is made up of 15 amino acids. The CDR3 sequence is CASTLMTSRGNTIYF. CDR3 bases: TGTGCCAGCACCTTGATGACAAGTCGTGGAAACACCATATATTTT.

The chain is built from TRBV4-1 and TRBJ2-4, with TRBD2 matching 14 bases. Per the germline V gene, CDR1 is MGHRA and CDR2 is YSYEKL. V trimming: 4 bases; J trimming: 1 base; junction bases outside the gene matches: 6. The CDR3 consists of 18 residues. The CDR3 DNA reads as TGCGCCAGCAGCCCTGGACTAGCGGGGGGTTCGGCCAAAAACATTCAGTACTTC. Encoded protein: CASSPGLAGGSAKNIQYF.

The chain is built from TRBV20-1 and TRBJ2-2; tentatively, D is TRBD2 (7 bases). The CDR3 consists of 15 residues. Between the trimmed V and J ends, which lost 3 bases and 4 bases, there was a span of 15 bases. The V gene's germline CDR1 is DFQATT and CDR2 SNEGSKA (reference sequence). Written as DNA, the CDR3 is TGCAGTGCTAGTCGGGGGGCTTCGGCCACCGGGGAGCTGTTTTTT. Its translation is CSASRGASATGELFF.

This clonotype showed up many times. The V and J genes are TRBV5-1 and TRBJ2-1, with a tentative D call TRBD1 (5 bases). The CDR3 loop spans 14 amino acids. V was pared by 3 bases and J by 0 bases, with 7 bases between. Germline loops: CDR1 SGHRS, CDR2 YFSETQ. The CDR3: CASSWQGSYNEQFF. In DNA form, the CDR3 reads TGCGCCAGCAGCTGGCAGGGCTCCTACAATGAGCAGTTCTTC.

The chain recombines TRBV7-2 with TRBJ1-1; 8 bases are shared with TRBD1. The CDR3 has 18 residues. Germline CDR1 and CDR2: SGHTA and FQGNSA. V dropped 3 bases and J dropped 2; count of bases not matched to a gene: 14. CDR3 DNA: TGTGCCAGCAGCTTTCTTGTGAAAAGCAGGGGGCGAAACACTGAAGCTTTCTTT. Its protein product is CASSFLVKSRGRNTEAFF.

The chain couples TRBV6-4 to TRBJ2-3; D might be TRBD2 (5 bases). Germline CDR1 MRHNA, CDR2 SNTAGT. V gave up 3 bases and J gave up 1 base, with 14 bases separating them. The CDR3 has 16 amino acids. The CDR3 reads CASSEDLGSGTDTQYF. CDR3 nucleotide sequence: TGTGCCAGCAGTGAGGACTTGGGCAGTGGCACAGATACGCAGTATTTT.

The J gene is TRBJ2-7, the V gene TRBV4-2; D might be TRBD1 (5 bases). CDR3 size: 16 residues. Trimming left V 4 bases short and J 0 bases short, with 16 bases between. Looked up from germline, CDR1 is LGHNA and CDR2 is YNFKEQ. The CDR3 loop reads CASSPSSGLDSYEQYF. CDR3 sequence (DNA): TGTGCCAGCAGCCCCAGCTCAGGGCTCGACTCCTACGAGCAGTACTTC.

This chain connects TRBV24-1 to TRBJ2-3, with no clear D. V lost 5 bases, J lost 2 bases, and 4 bases lay in between. Germline V gene sequence: CDR1 KGHDR, CDR2 SFDVKD. CDR3 length: 12 amino acids. The CDR3 loop is CATSGTTDTQYF. The CDR3 nucleotides read TGTGCCACCAGTGGAACCACAGATACGCAGTATTTT.

V usage is TRBV30 and J usage is TRBJ1-1; TRBD1 might be the D (6 bases). The germline V gene encodes CDR1 GTSNPN and CDR2 SVGIG (reference sequence). The CDR3 totals 14 residues. V was cut by 0 bases and J by 0 bases, with 8 bases left in between. The CDR3 spells CAWSVQGLNTEAFF. The CDR3 bases are TGTGCCTGGAGTGTACAGGGTCTGAACACTGAAGCTTTCTTT.

This clonotype was observed a handful of times. This chain links TRBV6-7 with TRBJ1-6; 11 nucleotides line up with TRBD1. TRBV6-7 counts as an open reading frame of uncertain function. This CDR3 contains 16 residues. V lost 7 bases, J lost 9 bases, and 11 bases stayed unmatched. The CDR3 protein is CASTETGQGESSPLHF. The CDR3, as DNA: TGTGCCAGCACTGAAACGGGACAGGGGGAGAGTTCACCCCTCCACTTT.

This clonotype was seen a handful of times. V and J are TRBV9 and TRBJ2-2; unclear D gene. V dropped 4 bases and J dropped 5 bases, with 6 bases sitting between them. Per germline, CDR1 SGDLS and CDR2 YYNGEE. The CDR3 covers 12 residues. The CDR3 bases are TGTGCCAGCAGCCAATGGACCGGGGAGCTGTTTTTT. This codes for CASSQWTGELFF.

In this sample, this clonotype turned up a few times. The rearrangement joins TRBV7-2 to TRBJ1-1; 7 bases agree with TRBD1. Germline V CDR1 and CDR2: SGHTA, FQGNSA. Trimming cost V 5 bases and J 1 base; bases outside gene matches: 7. The CDR3 contains 15 residues. The CDR3 DNA is TGTGCCAGCAGCCTCTGGACAGGTCAGAACACTGAAGCTTTCTTT. Its protein product is CASSLWTGQNTEAFF.

This clonotype turned up a few times. V gene TRBV19 combines with J gene TRBJ1-3, with D hard to call. Trimming took 3 bases from V and 0 from J, leaving 15 bases between them. Germline CDR1 LNHDA, CDR2 SQIVND (reference sequence). The CDR3 runs to 17 residues. CDR3 region: CASSMDGSSSSGNTIYF. CDR3 bases: TGTGCCAGTAGTATGGACGGCTCAAGTAGCTCTGGAAACACCATATATTTT.

CDR3 coding DNA: TGTGCCAGCAGTTCGCTTGGGGGAAAAAAGACCCAGTACTTC. As protein: CASSSLGGKKTQYF. The rearrangement links TRBV6-5 to TRBJ2-5; the D call may be TRBD1 or TRBD2 (5 bases each). The CDR3 is 14 amino acids. V was cut by 4 bases and J by 6 bases, with 15 bases left in between. The germline gives CDR1 MNHEY, CDR2 SVGAGI.

This clonotype was observed a handful of times. The chain joins TRBV7-9 to TRBJ2-5; tentatively, D is TRBD1 (6 bases). The CDR3 covers 16 residues. Germline V lookup: CDR1 SEHNR, CDR2 FQNEAQ (reference sequence). V lost 0 bases, J lost 5 bases, and 16 bases lay in between. The CDR3 spells CASSLALGTTGETQYF. The CDR3 nucleotides read TGTGCCAGCAGCTTAGCCTTGGGGACAACCGGCGAGACCCAGTACTTC.

J is TRBJ2-7 and V is TRBV18, with 7 bases that match TRBD1. V lost 3 bases and J lost 2; bases outside the gene matches: 4. Germline CDR1 is KGHSH and CDR2 is LQKENI. The CDR3 sequence is 14 residues long. CDR3 sequence: CASSPATGPYEQYV. The CDR3 coding sequence is TGTGCCAGCTCACCTGCGACAGGGCCCTACGAGCAGTACGTC.

This clonotype has only a few counts. This chain links TRBV2 with TRBJ2-7; D is perhaps TRBD1 or TRBD2 (5 bases each). The ends were cut back, 10 bases at V and 2 bases at J, with 21 bases in the middle. The CDR3 sequence is 15 residues long. Germline CDR1 and CDR2: SNHLY and FYNNEI. The CDR3 loop is CATKAWGTATYEQYF. CDR3 sequence (DNA): TGTGCCACCAAAGCGTGGGGGACCGCCACCTACGAGCAGTACTTC.

This sequence joins TRBV7-3 and TRBJ1-2, with 7 bases matching TRBD1. Per the germline V gene, CDR1 is SGHTA and CDR2 is FQGTGA. The CDR3 totals 16 residues. The ends lost 5 bases at V and 8 bases at J; junction bases unmatched: 17. CDR3 protein: CASSQGGGPLFGGYTF. The DNA for the CDR3 is TGTGCCAGCAGCCAGGGGGGAGGGCCCCTCTTTGGAGGCTACACCTTC.